This TCR beta chain was retrieved from a study of T cell responses to AZD1222 COVID-19 vaccine listed by TCRdb under 2021. General notes on the study: A total of just over 230 trial participants underwent TCR sequencing, of whom some 210 received two doses of AZD1222 and about 26 received two doses of the MenACWY control vaccine. Trial participants were enrolled by age into 18-55, 56-69 and 70-plus year subgroups, with around 150, 28 and 57 TCR-sequenced participants respectively.

The CDR3 regions of human TCRbeta chains were analyzed by immunosequencing. In the paper's pipeline: TCRs in the repertoires were compared against a reference library of SARS-CoV-2-specific TCRs that had been generated with the MIRA antigen-specificity platform. Breadth meant the fraction of unique TCRs that were SARS-CoV-2-associated, whereas depth meant the fraction of total T cells that were SARS-CoV-2-associated. Using the MIRA data, every spike-specific TCR was mapped to the spike region that the TCR reacted to and assigned to either a CD4 or a CD8 class. Log10-transformed breadth and depth values were compared by one-way ANOVA with Sidak's multiple comparisons tests. TCRdb re-hosts the immuneACCESS table, in-frame sequences only. Its copies lack some clones; in the studies checked, an unresolved V gene accounts for under half of them, and the cause for the rest is not known. V, J and clone size are taken as reported in that table, and D and trimming were inferred from the DNA itself. The sample table lists 150,000 to 200,000 clones, 88% of them with a count of one. Of the sample, roughly a quarter is held by the ten largest clones.

Taken with the paper, the label for time point translates to: about 28 days (+/-7) after the second vaccine dose. Because spike-specific TCR depth and breadth did not differ between the two schedules, AZD1222 recipients who got a second dose at roughly 4 weeks were pooled with those who got a second dose at roughly 12 weeks. Vaccinee samples were obtained from the UK trials COV001 and COV002, which included a single-blind randomized controlled phase 2/3 trial of AZD1222 (ChAdOx1 nCoV-19) in healthy adults. Trial participant PBMC samples were collected at day 0 and day 28 after the second dose for TCRbeta chain sequencing. Spanning cysteine to phenylalanine, the CDR3 consists of 16 amino acids. The sequence is cut down to CDR3 DNA, 48 bases in frame from base 1. Trimming removed 5 bases from V and 2 bases from J, leaving 17 bases between the germline ends. Reading the germline V gene (reference sequence) gives CDR1 MNHEY and CDR2 SMNVEV.

Here is what the overall study found, with its caveats: No day 14 peak-response samples were available, so repertoires were characterized only after the peak T cell response. Spike-specific TCR breadth and depth rose significantly after two AZD1222 doses compared with day 0 and with MenACWY recipients. The vaccine-associated CD4 TCRs covered the entire spike protein, and the dominant responses fell in regions 160-218 and 743-854. Reportedly, close to half of the unique spike-specific TCRs recognized epitopes lying outside the regions that are mutated in the B.1.351 and B.1.1.7 variants. Conclusions about previously exposed vaccinees are limited because only a handful of AZD1222 recipients were SARS-CoV-2 seropositive at baseline. Participants were mostly white British, with more females than males. The authors suggested clonal diversity may have been underestimated. The 56-69-year group was small, and its depth increase did not reach significance, likely because of low power.

Note on this clone: Its antigen remains unidentified. No qualities accompany the bases; no much larger clone lies one base away.

The rearranged segments are TRBV27 and TRBJ2-3, with TRBD2 as a weak D call on 5 bases. The specimen was peripheral blood, collected 28 days after the second AZD1222 dose. This TCR was sampled from an adult who received the AZD1222 COVID-19 vaccine. The DNA reads TGTGCCAGCAGTCCCCCTAGCCGCTGGTACACAGATACGCAGTATTTT. Its translation is CASSPPSRWYTDTQYF.